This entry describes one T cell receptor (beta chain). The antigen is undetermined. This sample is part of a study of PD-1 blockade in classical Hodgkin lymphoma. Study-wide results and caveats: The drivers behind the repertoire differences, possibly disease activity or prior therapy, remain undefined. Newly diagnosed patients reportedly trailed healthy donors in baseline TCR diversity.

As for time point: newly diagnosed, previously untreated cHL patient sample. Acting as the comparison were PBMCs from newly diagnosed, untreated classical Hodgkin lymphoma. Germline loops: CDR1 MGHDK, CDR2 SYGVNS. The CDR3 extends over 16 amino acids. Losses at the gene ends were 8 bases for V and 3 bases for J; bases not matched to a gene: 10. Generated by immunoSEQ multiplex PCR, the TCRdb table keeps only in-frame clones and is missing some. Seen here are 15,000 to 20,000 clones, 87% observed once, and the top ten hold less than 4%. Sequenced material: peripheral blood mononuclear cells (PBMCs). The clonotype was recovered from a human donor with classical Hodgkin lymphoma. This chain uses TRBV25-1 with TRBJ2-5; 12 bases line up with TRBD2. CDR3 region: CASGGSGLAGKETQYF. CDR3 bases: TGTGCCAGCGGGGGTAGCGGACTAGCGGGAAAAGAGACCCAGTACTTC.